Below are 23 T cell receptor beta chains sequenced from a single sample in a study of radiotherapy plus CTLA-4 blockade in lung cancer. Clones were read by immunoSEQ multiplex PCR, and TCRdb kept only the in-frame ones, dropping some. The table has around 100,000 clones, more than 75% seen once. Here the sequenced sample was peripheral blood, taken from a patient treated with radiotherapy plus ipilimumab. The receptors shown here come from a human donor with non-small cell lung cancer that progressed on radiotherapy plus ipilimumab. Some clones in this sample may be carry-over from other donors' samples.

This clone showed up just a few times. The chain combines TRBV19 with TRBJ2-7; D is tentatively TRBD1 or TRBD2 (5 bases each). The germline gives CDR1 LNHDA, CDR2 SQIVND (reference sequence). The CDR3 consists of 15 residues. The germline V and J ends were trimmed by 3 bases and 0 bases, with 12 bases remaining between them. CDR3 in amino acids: CASSIVGTGSYEQYF. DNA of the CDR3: TGTGCCAGTAGTATTGTCGGGACGGGCTCCTACGAGCAGTACTTC.

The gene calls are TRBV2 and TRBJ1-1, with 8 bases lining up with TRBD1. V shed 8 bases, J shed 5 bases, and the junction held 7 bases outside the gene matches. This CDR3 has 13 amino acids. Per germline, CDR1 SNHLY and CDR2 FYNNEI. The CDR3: CASYETGETEAFF. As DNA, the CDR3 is TGTGCCAGCTACGAGACAGGGGAAACTGAAGCTTTCTTT.

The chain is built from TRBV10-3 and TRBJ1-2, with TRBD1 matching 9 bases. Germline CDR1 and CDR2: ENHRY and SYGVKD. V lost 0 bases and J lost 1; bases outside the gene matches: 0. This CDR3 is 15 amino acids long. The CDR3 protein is CAISESTGGNYGYTF. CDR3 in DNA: TGTGCCATCAGTGAGTCGACAGGGGGTAACTATGGCTACACCTTC.

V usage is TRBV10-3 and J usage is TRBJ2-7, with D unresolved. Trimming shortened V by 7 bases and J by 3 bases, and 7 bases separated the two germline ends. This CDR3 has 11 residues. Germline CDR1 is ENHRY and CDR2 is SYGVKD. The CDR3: CAITDNYEQYF. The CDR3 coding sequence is TGTGCCATCACTGACAACTACGAGCAGTACTTC.

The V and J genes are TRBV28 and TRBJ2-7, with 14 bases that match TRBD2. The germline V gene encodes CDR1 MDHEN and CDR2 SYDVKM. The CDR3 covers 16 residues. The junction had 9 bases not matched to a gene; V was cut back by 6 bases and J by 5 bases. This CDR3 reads CASSQLRLAGGHEQYF. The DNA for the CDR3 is TGTGCCAGCAGCCAACTACGACTAGCGGGGGGGCACGAGCAGTACTTC.

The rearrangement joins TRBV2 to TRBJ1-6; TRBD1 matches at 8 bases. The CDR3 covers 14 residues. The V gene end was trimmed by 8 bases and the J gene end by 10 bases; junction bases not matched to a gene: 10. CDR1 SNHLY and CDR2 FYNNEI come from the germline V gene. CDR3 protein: CASGSLTGDSPLHF. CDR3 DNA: TGTGCCAGCGGGAGCCTGACAGGGGACTCACCCCTCCACTTT.

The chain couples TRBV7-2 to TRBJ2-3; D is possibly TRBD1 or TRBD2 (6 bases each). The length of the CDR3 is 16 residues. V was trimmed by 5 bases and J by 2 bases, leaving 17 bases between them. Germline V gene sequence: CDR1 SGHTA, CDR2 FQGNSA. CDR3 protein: CASSPLNGGDTDTQYF. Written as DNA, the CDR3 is TGTGCCAGCAGCCCACTGAACGGGGGCGACACAGATACGCAGTATTTT. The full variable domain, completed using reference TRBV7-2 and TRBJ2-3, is GAGVSQSPSNKVTEKGKDVELRCDPISGHTALYWYRQSLGQGLEFLIYFQGNSAPDKSGLPSDRFSAERTGGSVSTLTIQRTQQEDSAVYLCASSPLNGGDTDTQYFGPGTRLTVL.

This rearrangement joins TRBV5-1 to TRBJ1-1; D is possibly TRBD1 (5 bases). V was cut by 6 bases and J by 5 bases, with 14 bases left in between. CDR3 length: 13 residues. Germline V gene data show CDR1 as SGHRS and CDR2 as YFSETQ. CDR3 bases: TGCGCCAGCACCTTTGGGGGAGGGACTGAAGCTTTCTTT. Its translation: CASTFGGGTEAFF.

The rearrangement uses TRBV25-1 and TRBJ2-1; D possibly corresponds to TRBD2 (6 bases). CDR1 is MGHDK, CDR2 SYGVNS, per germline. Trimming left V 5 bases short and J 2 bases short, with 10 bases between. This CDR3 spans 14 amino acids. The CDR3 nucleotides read TGTGCCAGCAGTCGGACTACTACCTACAATGAGCAGTTCTTC. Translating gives CASSRTTTYNEQFF.

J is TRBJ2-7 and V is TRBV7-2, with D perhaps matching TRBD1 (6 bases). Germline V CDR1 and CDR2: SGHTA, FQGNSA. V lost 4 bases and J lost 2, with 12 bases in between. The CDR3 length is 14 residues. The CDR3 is CASSYRAEAYEQYF. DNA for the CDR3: TGTGCCAGCAGCTACAGGGCCGAAGCCTACGAGCAGTACTTC.

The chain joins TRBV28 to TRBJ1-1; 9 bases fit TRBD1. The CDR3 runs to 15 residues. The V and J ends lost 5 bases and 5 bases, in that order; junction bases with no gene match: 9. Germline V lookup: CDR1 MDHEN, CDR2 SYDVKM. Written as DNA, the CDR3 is TGTGCCAGCAGTCCAGGGACAGGGCTGGGGACTGAAGCTTTCTTT. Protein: CASSPGTGLGTEAFF. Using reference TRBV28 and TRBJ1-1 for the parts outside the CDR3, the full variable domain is DVKVTQSSRYLVKRTGEKVFLECVQDMDHENMFWYRQDPGLGLRLIYFSYDVKMKEKGDIPEGYSVSREKKERFSLILESASTNQTSMYLCASSPGTGLGTEAFFGQGTRLTVV.

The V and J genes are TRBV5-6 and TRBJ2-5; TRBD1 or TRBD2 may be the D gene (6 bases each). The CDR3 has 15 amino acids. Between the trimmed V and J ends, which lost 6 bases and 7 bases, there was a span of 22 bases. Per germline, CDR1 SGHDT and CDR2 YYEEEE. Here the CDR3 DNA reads TGTGCCAGCACGGAAATCCGTTCGGGGGCTCGGACCCAGTACTTC. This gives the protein CASTEIRSGARTQYF.

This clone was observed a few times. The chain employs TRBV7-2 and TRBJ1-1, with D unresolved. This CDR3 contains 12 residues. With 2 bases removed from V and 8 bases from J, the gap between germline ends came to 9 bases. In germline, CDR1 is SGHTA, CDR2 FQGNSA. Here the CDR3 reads CASSLQRPEAFF. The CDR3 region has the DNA TGTGCCAGCAGCTTACAGCGGCCGGAAGCTTTCTTT.

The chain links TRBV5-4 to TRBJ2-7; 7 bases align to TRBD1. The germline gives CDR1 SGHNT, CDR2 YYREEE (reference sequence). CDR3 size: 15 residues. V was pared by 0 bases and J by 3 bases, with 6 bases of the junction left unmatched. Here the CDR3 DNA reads TGTGCCAGCAGCTTGGGTGGGGACAGCCGCTACGAGCAGTACTTC. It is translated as CASSLGGDSRYEQYF. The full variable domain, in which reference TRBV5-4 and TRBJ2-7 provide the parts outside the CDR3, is ETGVTQSPTHLIKTRGQQVTLRCSSQSGHNTVSWYQQALGQGPQFIFQYYREEENGRGNFPPRFSGLQFPNYSSELNVNALELDDSALYLCASSLGGDSRYEQYFGPGTRLTVT.

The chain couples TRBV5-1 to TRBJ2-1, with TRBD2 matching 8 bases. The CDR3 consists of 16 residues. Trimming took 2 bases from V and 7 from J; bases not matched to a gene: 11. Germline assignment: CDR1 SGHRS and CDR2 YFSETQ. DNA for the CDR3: TGCGCCAGCAGCTTCATGACCGGGGGGGCGGTTAATGAGCAGTTCTTC. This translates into CASSFMTGGAVNEQFF.

DNA for the CDR3: TGTGCCAGCAGCTCCCTTCCAGGAGAAGGGGACACTGAAGCTTTCTTT. The encoded protein is CASSSLPGEGDTEAFF. V gene TRBV5-5 combines with J gene TRBJ1-1; D possibly corresponds to TRBD1 (5 bases). The V gene's germline CDR1 is SGHKS and CDR2 YYEKEE (reference sequence). The ends were cut back, 3 bases at V and 3 bases at J, with 18 bases in the middle. This CDR3 is built from 16 residues.

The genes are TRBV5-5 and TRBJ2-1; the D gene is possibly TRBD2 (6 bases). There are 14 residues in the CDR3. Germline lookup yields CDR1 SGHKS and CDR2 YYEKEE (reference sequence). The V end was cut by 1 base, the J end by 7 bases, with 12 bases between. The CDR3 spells CASSLQTGGNEQFF. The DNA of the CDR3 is TGTGCCAGCAGCTTGCAGACTGGGGGGAATGAGCAGTTCTTC.

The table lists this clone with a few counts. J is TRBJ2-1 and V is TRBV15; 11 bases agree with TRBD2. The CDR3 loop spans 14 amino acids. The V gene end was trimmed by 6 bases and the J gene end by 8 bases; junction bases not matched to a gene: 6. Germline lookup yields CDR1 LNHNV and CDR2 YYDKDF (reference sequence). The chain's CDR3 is CATSRVAGGYEQFF. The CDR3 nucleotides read TGTGCCACCAGTCGAGTAGCGGGGGGGTATGAGCAGTTCTTC.

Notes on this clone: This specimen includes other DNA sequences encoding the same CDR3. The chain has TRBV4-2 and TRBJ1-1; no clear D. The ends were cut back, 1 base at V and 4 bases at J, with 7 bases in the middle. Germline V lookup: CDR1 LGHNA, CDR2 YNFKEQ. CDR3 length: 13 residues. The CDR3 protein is CASSQVRSTEAFF. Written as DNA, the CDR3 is TGTGCCAGCAGCCAAGTTCGGTCCACTGAAGCTTTCTTT.

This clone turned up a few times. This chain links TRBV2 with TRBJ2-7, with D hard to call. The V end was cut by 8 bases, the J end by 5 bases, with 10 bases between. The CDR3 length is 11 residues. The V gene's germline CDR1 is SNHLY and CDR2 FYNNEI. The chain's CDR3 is CASLLGDEQYF. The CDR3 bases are TGTGCCAGCTTGCTTGGAGACGAGCAGTACTTC.

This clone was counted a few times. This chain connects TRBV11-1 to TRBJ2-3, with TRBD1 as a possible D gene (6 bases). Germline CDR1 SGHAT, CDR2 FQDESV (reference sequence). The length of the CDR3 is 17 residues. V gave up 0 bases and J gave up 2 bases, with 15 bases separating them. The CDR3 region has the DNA TGTGCCAGCAGCTTAGCAGGGTCGACAGGTATCACAGATACGCAGTATTTT. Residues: CASSLAGSTGITDTQYF.

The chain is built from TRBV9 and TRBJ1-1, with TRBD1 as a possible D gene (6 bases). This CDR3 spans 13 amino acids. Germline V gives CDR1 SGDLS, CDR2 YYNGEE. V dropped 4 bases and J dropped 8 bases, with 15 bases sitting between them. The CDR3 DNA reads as TGTGCCAGCAGCTTAGGGGGAGGGGGAGAAGCTTTCTTT. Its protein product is CASSLGGGGEAFF.

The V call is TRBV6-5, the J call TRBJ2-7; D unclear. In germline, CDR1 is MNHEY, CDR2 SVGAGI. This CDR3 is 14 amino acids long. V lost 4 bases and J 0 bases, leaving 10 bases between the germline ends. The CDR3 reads CASSWTATSYEQYF. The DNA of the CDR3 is TGTGCCAGCAGTTGGACCGCCACCTCCTACGAGCAGTACTTC.